This TCR beta chain stems from a study of shared clonotypes between healthy human individuals. Germline-derived CDR1 and CDR2 are KGHSH and LQKENI. The CDR3 runs to 14 residues. V lost 0 bases to trimming and J lost 2 bases, with 7 bases between them. Sequencing was performed with immunoSEQ multiplex PCR; in TCRdb, only in-frame clones are kept and a portion is missing. The table has about 680,000 clones, under 80% seen once. The receptor was isolated from a woman aged 25 to 45 in good health. The sample taken for sequencing was memory CD4+ T cells sorted from blood. The subset: CD45RA-negative fraction. This chain uses TRBV18 with TRBJ1-1, with D unclear. CDR3 DNA sequence: TGTGCCAGCTCACCACCGACGGAAAACACTGAAGCTTTCTTT. Translated, it gives CASSPPTENTEAFF.